The 20 T cell receptor beta chains listed next were all sequenced from one sample in a study of blood T cell repertoires in COVID-19. TCRdb's table, derived via immunoSEQ multiplex PCR, lists solely in-frame clones and lacks some. Altogether approximately 200,000 clones are present, roughly 76% being singletons, with the ten largest covering about 5%. What was sequenced was peripheral blood. These TCRs come from a human donor in a cohort sampled during active COVID-19.

CDR3 sequence reads: CASSERLAGGPLYRTDTQYF. The CDR3 bases are TGTGCCAGCAGTGAACGACTAGCGGGAGGACCCTTATATCGCACAGATACGCAGTATTTT. J is TRBJ2-3 and V is TRBV6-1; 13 bases line up with TRBD2. V was clipped by 2 bases and J by 1 base; unmatched bases: 12. The length of the CDR3 is 20 residues. Germline V CDR1 and CDR2: MNHNS, SASEGT.

V and J are TRBV5-1 and TRBJ1-1; TRBD1 might be the D (6 bases). Germline V gene lookup returns CDR1 SGHRS and CDR2 YFSETQ. The ends were cut back, 9 bases at V and 1 base at J, with 13 bases in the middle. The CDR3 has 13 residues. The DNA of the CDR3 is TGCGCCACCTCCAGGGGCGAGAACACTGAAGCTTTCTTT. Translation: CATSRGENTEAFF. Full variable domain (rest looked up from reference TRBV5-1 and TRBJ1-1): KAGVTQTPRYLIKTRGQQVTLSCSPISGHRSVSWYQQTPGQGLQFLFEYFSETQRNKGNFPGRFSGRQFSNSRSEMNVSTLELGDSALYLCATSRGENTEAFFGQGTRLTVV.

Notes on this clone: One end of the junction is discordant with germline, which a read error may explain. This chain uses TRBV7-9 with TRBJ1-2, with 9 bases matching TRBD1. The CDR3 consists of 15 residues. Per the germline V gene, CDR1 is SEHNR and CDR2 is FQNEAQ (reference sequence). CDR3: CASNLRETGGNGYTF. The CDR3 DNA is TGTGCCAGCAACTTACGGGAGACAGGGGGGAATGGCTACACCTTC.

This clone was recorded a few times. Other DNA sequences in this specimen translate into the identical CDR3. The J gene is TRBJ1-2, the V gene TRBV12-3 or TRBV12-4, with a possible D match to TRBD1 (6 bases). The germline V and J ends were trimmed by 3 bases and 4 bases, with 9 bases remaining between them. This CDR3 spans 13 amino acids. CDR3 DNA: TGTGCCAGCAGTTTGGACAGAGGCTATGGCTACACCTTC. It translates to CASSLDRGYGYTF.

The chain is built from TRBV28 and TRBJ2-6, with D perhaps TRBD1 (5 bases). V was trimmed by 3 bases and J by 0 bases, leaving 12 bases between them. Germline V gene data show CDR1 as MDHEN and CDR2 as SYDVKM. This CDR3 region has 17 residues. CDR3 DNA sequence: TGTGCCAGCAGTTTTACCGAAGGGGCCTCTGGGGCCAACGTCCTGACTTTC. Translated: CASSFTEGASGANVLTF.

There are a few counts of this clone. The chain recombines TRBV19 with TRBJ1-1; 8 nucleotides match TRBD1. Germline CDR1 and CDR2: LNHDA and SQIVND (reference sequence). V trimming: 5 bases; J trimming: 0 bases; junction bases outside the gene matches: 8. This CDR3 is 16 amino acids long. CDR3 amino acids: CASSPRQGPLNTEAFF. The CDR3 DNA follows: TGTGCCAGTAGTCCCCGACAGGGGCCTTTGAACACTGAAGCTTTCTTT.

The chain recombines TRBV18 with TRBJ2-6; no reliable D call. Germline V gene data show CDR1 as KGHSH and CDR2 as LQKENI. CDR3 size: 16 residues. Trimming took off 5 bases at V and 2 bases at J, with 13 bases between the two ends. The CDR3 DNA reads TGTGCCAGCTCATTCGTCTCAGGAACTGGGGCCAACGTCCTGACTTTC. This translates into CASSFVSGTGANVLTF.

The rearrangement links TRBV5-1 to TRBJ2-2; no clear D. Germline values: CDR1 SGHRS, CDR2 YFSETQ. CDR3 length: 14 residues. V dropped 5 bases and J dropped 1 base, with 9 bases sitting between them. The DNA for the CDR3 is TGCGCCAGCAGAGAACTGATGAACACCGGGGAGCTGTTTTTT. It specifies CASRELMNTGELFF.

This rearrangement joins TRBV5-4 to TRBJ2-3; TRBD2 agrees at 10 bases. From germline, CDR1 is SGHNT and CDR2 YYREEE (reference sequence). V trimming: 4 bases; J trimming: 1 base; junction bases outside the gene matches: 6. The CDR3 is made up of 16 amino acids. In DNA, the CDR3 is TGTGCCAGCAGCCAGAGCGGGAGGGGGGGCACAGATACGCAGTATTTT. It translates to CASSQSGRGGTDTQYF.

The gene calls are TRBV9 and TRBJ1-1, with D possibly matching TRBD1 (6 bases). The CDR3 is 16 residues long. The germline CDR1 and CDR2 sequences are SGDLS and YYNGEE. V was trimmed by 2 bases and J by 1 base, leaving 15 bases between them. CDR3 sequence (DNA): TGTGCCAGCAGCGTTCATTTTAAAGGGGGGAACACTGAAGCTTTCTTT. Protein sequence: CASSVHFKGGNTEAFF.

Here the CDR3 reads CASSQGYGGRRWAQYF. As DNA, the CDR3 is TGCGCCAGCAGCCAAGGGTATGGCGGGAGAAGATGGGCCCAGTACTTC. The chain has TRBV4-3 and TRBJ2-5, with 7 bases fitting TRBD2. CDR1 is LGHNA, CDR2 YSLEER, per germline. Trimming took 1 base from V and 9 from J; bases not matched to a gene: 14. The CDR3 spans 16 residues.

CDR3 DNA: TGTGCCAGCAGTACAGTTGCTGAAGCTTTCTTT. Translated, it gives CASSTVAEAFF. This chain uses TRBV3-1 (or the pseudogene TRBV3-2) with TRBJ1-1; no clear D gene. V was clipped by 6 bases and J by 6 bases, with 8 bases between them. This CDR3 has 11 residues. Looked up from germline, CDR1 is LGHDT and CDR2 is YNNKEL (reference sequence).

In this sample, this clone turned up once. The chain is built from TRBV6-5 and TRBJ1-1; D is possibly TRBD1 (5 bases). Looked up from germline, CDR1 is MNHEY and CDR2 is SVGAGI. Trimming stripped 6 bases from V and 5 bases from J, with 16 bases between. This CDR3 is built from 14 residues. This CDR3 reads CASSKRQGGTEAFF. The DNA for the CDR3 is TGTGCCAGCAGCAAGCGGCAGGGAGGGACTGAAGCTTTCTTT.

The genes are TRBV6-1 and TRBJ2-2; 7 bases map to TRBD1. V was pared by 0 bases and J by 6 bases, with 7 bases of the junction left unmatched. Germline-derived CDR1 and CDR2 are MNHNS and SASEGT. The CDR3 covers 16 residues. The CDR3 DNA follows: TGTGCCAGCAGTGAAGCGCACAGGGGTATCCCCGGGGAGCTGTTTTTT. Translating gives CASSEAHRGIPGELFF.

This clone was found a few times. The chain links TRBV6-6 to TRBJ2-7; 7 bases line up with TRBD1. The junction had 6 bases not matched to a gene; V was cut back by 7 bases and J by 3 bases. The germline V gene encodes CDR1 MNHNY and CDR2 SVGAGI (reference sequence). This CDR3 region has 13 residues. DNA of the CDR3: TGTGCCAGCATCCTTAACAGGGGCTACGAGCAGTACTTC. Translated, it gives CASILNRGYEQYF.

The chain uses TRBV10-3 and TRBJ2-1; 8 bases fit TRBD2. V shed 10 bases, J shed 6 bases, and the junction held 8 bases outside the gene matches. The CDR3 contains 13 residues. Germline CDR1 is ENHRY and CDR2 is SYGVKD. The CDR3 reads CATRAGTSNEQFF. CDR3 DNA: TGTGCCACTAGAGCCGGGACTAGCAATGAGCAGTTCTTC.

The rearrangement joins TRBV19 to TRBJ2-7; TRBD2 agrees at 9 bases. Germline V gives CDR1 LNHDA, CDR2 SQIVND (reference sequence). There are 15 residues in the CDR3. The V segment lost 2 bases and the J segment 2 bases; nucleotides outside the gene matches: 4. CDR3 sequence: CASSISAGGPYEQYF. The CDR3 DNA sequence: TGTGCCAGTAGTATATCCGCGGGAGGGCCCTACGAGCAGTACTTC.

This clone was counted ten times or more. The chain couples TRBV27 to TRBJ2-1; 8 bases fit TRBD2. CDR3 length: 14 residues. Looked up from germline, CDR1 is MNHEY and CDR2 is SMNVEV (reference sequence). J gave up 8 bases and V 4 bases, and 7 bases lay outside the gene matches. Here the CDR3 DNA reads TGTGCCAGCAGTTGGAGAGCGGGAGTGGATGAGCAGTTCTTC. Its translation is CASSWRAGVDEQFF.

There are a few counts of this clone. This chain uses TRBV7-6 with TRBJ1-3; no reliable D call. CDR3 length: 15 residues. Germline CDR1 reads SGHVS; CDR2 reads FNYEAQ. V shed 0 bases and J shed 0 bases, with 6 bases lying between them. The CDR3 spells CASSLAGRSGNTIYF. The CDR3, as DNA: TGTGCCAGCAGCTTAGCGGGCCGCTCTGGAAACACCATATATTTT.

Regarding this clone: Distinct nucleotide sequences in the sample also encode this CDR3. The genes are TRBV19 and TRBJ2-7, with 8 bases lining up with TRBD2. Germline CDR1 is LNHDA and CDR2 is SQIVND (reference sequence). V trimming: 1 base; J trimming: 4 bases; junction bases outside the gene matches: 6. The CDR3 has 15 residues. This chain's CDR3 is CASSIGLARPYEQYF. The CDR3 bases are TGTGCCAGTAGTATAGGACTAGCGAGGCCTTACGAGCAGTACTTC.